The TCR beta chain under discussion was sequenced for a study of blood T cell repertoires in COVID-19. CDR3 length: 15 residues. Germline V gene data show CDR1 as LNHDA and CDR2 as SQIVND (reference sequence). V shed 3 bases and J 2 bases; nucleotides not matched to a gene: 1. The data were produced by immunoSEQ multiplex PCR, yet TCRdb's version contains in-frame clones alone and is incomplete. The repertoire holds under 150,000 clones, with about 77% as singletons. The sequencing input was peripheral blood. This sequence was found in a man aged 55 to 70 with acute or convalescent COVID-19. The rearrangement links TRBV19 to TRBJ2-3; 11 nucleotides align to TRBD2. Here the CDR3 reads CASSMGLADTDTQYF. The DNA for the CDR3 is TGTGCCAGTAGTATGGGACTAGCGGACACAGATACGCAGTATTTT. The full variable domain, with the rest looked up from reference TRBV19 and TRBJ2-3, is DGGITQSPKYLFRKEGQNVTLSCEQNLNHDAMYWYRQDPGQGLRLIYYSQIVNDFQKGDIAEGYSVSREKKESFPLTVTSAQKNPTAFYLCASSMGLADTDTQYFGPGTRLTVL.